This TCR beta chain comes out of a study of beta chain features in type 1 diabetes. The study, taken as a whole, reports: Within each of all four CD4+ subsets, Type 1 diabetes patients had TCRB CDR3s that were moderately but significantly shorter. A cDNA-based sequencing approach could over-represent cells with high TCR expression.

The CDR3 loop spans 15 amino acids. The V end lost 1 base, the J end lost 0 bases, and 9 bases lay between the germline ends. In germline, CDR1 is MNHNS, CDR2 SASEGT. As concerns this clone: Its antigen is currently unknown.

Expressed TCRB transcripts were sequenced, since all the RNA that had been isolated was reverse transcribed. Some clones are missing from TCRdb's copy, which holds only in-frame ones; the method was immunoSEQ multiplex PCR. The data show 240,000 or so clones, around 14% seen once. What was sequenced was naive CD4+ T cells from blood. The sequence came from a man aged 25-45 years with type 1 diabetes. The chain links TRBV6-1 to TRBJ1-1; D remains unclear. The CDR3 nucleotides read TGTGCCAGCAGTGAAGTACCGGGAGTGAACACTGAAGCTTTCTTT. Translating gives CASSEVPGVNTEAFF.